These 15 T cell receptor beta chains came from one sample sequenced in a study of shared clonotypes between healthy human individuals. The table came from immunoSEQ multiplex PCR; TCRdb's copy has only in-frame clones and leaves some out. The data contain 2 million to 3 million clones, approximately 93% of them singletons. The material sequenced was naive CD4+ T cells from PBMCs. As for subset: CD45RA+ positively selected. The receptors here all came from a man between 18 and 35 years old in good health. Some clones in this sample may be carry-over from other donors' samples.

The chain couples TRBV6-6 to TRBJ2-5; D may be TRBD2 (6 bases). The J call may not be correct, given that the DNA end is closer to TRBJ2-7. CDR1 MNHNY and CDR2 SVGAGI come from the germline V gene (reference sequence). The CDR3 has 14 residues. The CDR3 region is CASSYSGLTYEQYF. The CDR3 DNA reads as TGTGCCAGCAGTTACAGCGGGCTTACCTACGAGCAGTACTTC.

The rearrangement joins TRBV4-2 to TRBJ1-3; the match to TRBD1 covers 8 bases. The ends lost 5 bases at V and 0 bases at J; junction bases unmatched: 9. The CDR3 contains 17 residues. Germline V gene data show CDR1 as LGHNA and CDR2 as YNFKEQ. In nucleotides, the CDR3 is TGTGCCAGCAGCGAAAGACAGGGGACCAGCTCTGGAAACACCATATATTTT. It encodes CASSERQGTSSGNTIYF.

This clone was counted only a few times. The V and J genes are TRBV18 and TRBJ1-1; 8 bases align to TRBD1. This CDR3 comprises 15 residues. Per the germline V gene, CDR1 is KGHSH and CDR2 is LQKENI. V lost 8 bases to trimming and J lost 3 bases; unmatched junction nucleotides: 11. The CDR3 nucleotides are TGTGCCAGCAGACGGGACAGGTACGATGACACTGAAGCTTTCTTT. This gives the protein CASRRDRYDDTEAFF.

The DNA of the CDR3 is TGTGCCAGCACCTTCACCCCGGGACAGGGTTTTACAAATGAGCAGTTCTTC. Protein product: CASTFTPGQGFTNEQFF. This chain uses TRBV13 with TRBJ2-1; 9 nucleotides align to TRBD1. The CDR3 is 17 amino acids. The trim removed 7 bases at V and 7 bases at J, leaving 17 bases unmatched. Germline CDR1 is PRHDT and CDR2 is FYEKMQ (reference sequence).

This clone was seen a handful of times. This sample also contains other DNA sequences that code for the same CDR3. The chain has TRBV7-9 and TRBJ1-5, with D uncertain. Trimming took off 1 base at V and 5 bases at J, with 6 bases between the two ends. This CDR3 spans 13 amino acids. From germline, CDR1 is SEHNR and CDR2 FQNEAQ (reference sequence). The CDR3 loop reads CASSLEGYQPQHF. CDR3 in DNA: TGTGCCAGCAGCTTAGAGGGATATCAGCCCCAGCATTTT. The full variable domain, its missing parts supplied by reference TRBV7-9 and TRBJ1-5, is DTGVSQNPRHKITKRGQNVTFRCDPISEHNRLYWYRQTLGQGPEFLTYFQNEAQLEKSRLLSDRFSAERPKGSFSTLEIQRTEQGDSAMYLCASSLEGYQPQHFGDGTRLSIL.

The J gene is TRBJ1-5, the V gene TRBV5-6; D unresolved. CDR1 and CDR2 from the germline V gene are SGHDT and YYEEEE. The CDR3 is 15 amino acids. With 4 bases removed from V and 2 bases from J, the gap between germline ends came to 13 bases. The CDR3 region is CASSDSQRRNQPQHF. The CDR3 bases are TGTGCCAGCAGCGACTCACAGAGGCGCAATCAGCCCCAGCATTTT.

In regard to this clone: The identical CDR3 is also encoded by other nucleotide sequences in the sample. CDR3 loop: CASSLTSGDTQYF. The CDR3 DNA reads TGTGCCAGCAGCCTGACTAGCGGAGATACGCAGTATTTT. The chain combines TRBV7-2 with TRBJ2-3; 9 bases agree with TRBD2. Germline CDR1 and CDR2: SGHTA and FQGNSA. The V and J ends lost 5 bases and 5 bases, in that order; junction bases with no gene match: 2. The CDR3 loop spans 13 amino acids.

J is TRBJ2-1 and V is TRBV14, with TRBD1 identical over 10 bases. There are 15 residues in the CDR3. CDR1 SGHDN and CDR2 FVKESK come from the germline V gene. V lost 3 bases to trimming and J lost 7 bases; unmatched junction nucleotides: 6. CDR3 protein: CASSHGDRGGNEQFF. CDR3 DNA: TGTGCCAGCAGCCATGGGGACAGGGGAGGGAATGAGCAGTTCTTC.

This chain links TRBV5-1 with TRBJ2-1; a possible D gene is TRBD2 (5 bases). Germline lookup yields CDR1 SGHRS and CDR2 YFSETQ. This CDR3 is 13 amino acids long. Trimming removed 4 bases at V and 5 bases at J, with 10 bases between. CDR3 in amino acids: CASSNDYDNEQFF. CDR3 sequence (DNA): TGCGCCAGCAGCAACGACTACGACAATGAGCAGTTCTTC.

Comments on this clone: Other DNA sequences in the same sample also yield this CDR3. The chain has TRBV2 and TRBJ1-1; TRBD1 might be the D (5 bases). The CDR3 is 13 amino acids. V was trimmed by 6 bases and J by 1 base, leaving 9 bases between them. Germline values: CDR1 SNHLY, CDR2 FYNNEI. The CDR3 coding sequence is TGTGCCAGCAGAGACAGAGAGAACACTGAAGCTTTCTTT. This codes for CASRDRENTEAFF.

The CDR3: CASSLNRGGEQYF. DNA for the CDR3: TGTGCCAGCAGTCTCAACAGGGGAGGCGAGCAGTACTTC. This chain links TRBV28 with TRBJ2-7; D may be TRBD1 (7 bases). With 5 bases removed from V and 6 bases from J, the gap between germline ends came to 14 bases. The germline gives CDR1 MDHEN, CDR2 SYDVKM. The CDR3 length is 13 residues. Looking up the rest from reference TRBV28 and TRBJ2-7 gives the full variable domain: DVKVTQSSRYLVKRTGEKVFLECVQDMDHENMFWYRQDPGLGLRLIYFSYDVKMKEKGDIPEGYSVSREKKERFSLILESASTNQTSMYLCASSLNRGGEQYFGPGTRLTVT.

The gene calls are TRBV2 and TRBJ1-5, with no clear D. The germline CDR1 and CDR2 sequences are SNHLY and FYNNEI. V was pared by 0 bases and J by 7 bases, with 13 bases between. The CDR3 totals 15 residues. CDR3 sequence (DNA): TGTGCCAGCAGTGAAGCGGGAGGGCTTGGCCAGCCCCAGCATTTT. Protein: CASSEAGGLGQPQHF.

The rearrangement joins TRBV1 to TRBJ2-1; the table's D call TRBD2 went unverified against the DNA. TRBV1 is a pseudogene segment. The CDR3 consists of 14 residues. CDR3 sequence reads: CTSSQETSPRGQFF. The CDR3, as DNA: TGCACCAGCAGCCAGGAGACTAGCCCCAGGGGGCAGTTCTTC.

This CDR3 is CASSLIGQGISGNTIYF. The CDR3 DNA is TGTGCCAGCAGCCTAATAGGGCAGGGGATCTCTGGAAACACCATATATTTT. The gene calls are TRBV7-9 and TRBJ1-3; TRBD1 might be the D (6 bases). Germline V lookup: CDR1 SEHNR, CDR2 FQNEAQ (reference sequence). V dropped 5 bases and J dropped 0 bases, with 17 bases sitting between them. The CDR3 totals 17 residues.

This chain links TRBV5-1 with TRBJ2-7, with 10 bases identical to TRBD2. The trim removed 1 base at V and 7 bases at J, leaving 11 bases unmatched. CDR1 is SGHRS and CDR2 is YFSETQ in the germline V gene. There are 16 residues in the CDR3. The chain's CDR3 is CASSLSPPAGGREQYF. The DNA of the CDR3 is TGCGCCAGCAGCTTGAGTCCGCCAGCGGGAGGGCGAGAGCAGTACTTC.